This TCR beta chain comes out of a study of long-term antiretroviral therapy in people with HIV. This was the immunoSEQ v3.0 assay at survey level. Clones were sequenced by immunoSEQ multiplex PCR, and TCRdb holds only the in-frame ones, with some missing. The table lists tens of thousands of clones, 75% to 90% of them singletons, with about 7.3% in the top ten. V lost 3 bases to trimming and J lost 0 bases, with 12 bases between them. The CDR3 extends over 16 amino acids. The germline CDR1 and CDR2 sequences are LNHDA and SQIVND (reference sequence). This sequence originates from a man in his forties with HIV. The V call is TRBV19, the J call TRBJ1-5; D remains unclear. The source was unsorted PBMCs, collected 0.3 years after starting antiretroviral therapy. For the CDR3, the DNA is TGTGCCAGTAGTATCAGGCAGCCTAATAGCAATCAGCCCCAGCATTTT. It is translated as CASSIRQPNSNQPQHF.